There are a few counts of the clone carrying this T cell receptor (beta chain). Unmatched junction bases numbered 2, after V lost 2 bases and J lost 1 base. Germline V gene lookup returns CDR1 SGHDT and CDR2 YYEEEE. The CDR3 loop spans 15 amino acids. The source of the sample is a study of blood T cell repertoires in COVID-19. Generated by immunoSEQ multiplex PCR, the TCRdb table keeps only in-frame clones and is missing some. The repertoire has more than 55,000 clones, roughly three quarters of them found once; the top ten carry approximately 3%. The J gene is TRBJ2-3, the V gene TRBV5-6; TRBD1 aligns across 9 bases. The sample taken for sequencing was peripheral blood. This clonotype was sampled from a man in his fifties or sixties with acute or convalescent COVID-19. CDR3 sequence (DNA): TGTGCCAGCAGCTTCCGGACAGGGGGCACAGATACGCAGTATTTT. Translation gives CASSFRTGGTDTQYF.